The subject of this entry is one T cell receptor beta chain. Only CD45RO-negative cells positively selected for CCR7 counted as naive CD8 cells, so terminally differentiated effector memory CD45RA+ cells were excluded. The sample belongs to a study of shared clonotypes between healthy human individuals. V was shortened by 3 bases and J by 0 bases, with 6 bases between the two germline ends. In germline, CDR1 is SGHAT, CDR2 FQNNGV. CDR3 length: 14 amino acids. Profiling relied on immunoSEQ multiplex PCR, and the TCRdb table lists in-frame clones only, not all of them. Among fewer than 850,000 clones, 90% to 97% were seen once, and the ten largest hold roughly 0.23%.

Sequencing was performed on naive CD8+ T cells sorted from blood. The chain joins TRBV11-2 to TRBJ1-3, with D hard to call. The sequence derives from a young man in good health. CDR3 sequence: CASSFWGSGNTIYF. CDR3 in DNA: TGTGCCAGCAGCTTTTGGGGCTCTGGAAACACCATATATTTT.